This T cell receptor beta chain was sequenced for a study of blood T cell repertoires in COVID-19. The wider study: Samples representing acute and convalescent COVID-19 were sourced from the United States, Italy and Spain.

This study enrolled people aged about 18 to 100 from approximately 24 US geographic areas. Cohort placement rested on clinical history that participants reported themselves. Germline V gene sequence: CDR1 LNHNV, CDR2 YYDKDF (reference sequence). Trimming at V came to 6 bases and at J to 1 base, leaving 7 bases not matched to a gene. CDR3 length: 16 residues. The repertoire was sequenced with immunoSEQ multiplex PCR; TCRdb's copy has only in-frame clones and lacks some. The sample has some 330,000 clones, 92% seen once. The specimen sequenced was PBMCs or T cells enriched from blood (not recorded which). The source of this sequence is a woman aged 30 to 39 who had recovered from COVID-19. The chain combines TRBV15 with TRBJ2-2; 8 nucleotides match TRBD2. In DNA, the CDR3 is TGTGCCACCAGTCCCGAACTAGCGGTGAACACCGGGGAGCTGTTTTTT. Its translation is CATSPELAVNTGELFF.